There are many counts of the clone carrying this T cell receptor beta chain. The antigen is undetermined. This entry comes from a study of CD8 T cells in ankylosing spondylitis. Study findings and constraints: Apparently characteristic of ankylosing spondylitis blood was a TCR beta motif (roughly eight highly homologous variants). Relatively rare in peripheral blood, disease-linked clones were also CD8+.

Each CDR3 protein is one row after TCRdb ran MiXCR on the 5' RACE reads. The data contain 500,000 or so distinct CDR3 sequences, 5.3% of them seen just once; the ten biggest clones take up roughly 3.5%. Germline V gives CDR1 DFQATT, CDR2 SNEGSKA (reference sequence). Trimming stripped 1 base from V and 3 bases from J, with 9 bases between. The CDR3 runs to 14 residues. Sequencing used blood, either unsorted or a sorted T cell fraction (not recorded which). This sequence joins TRBV20-1 and TRBJ2-2; D is tentatively TRBD1 or TRBD2 (6 bases each). The TCR was taken from a male donor with ankylosing spondylitis. The CDR3 region is CSARVGGDTGELFF. CDR3 nucleotide sequence: TGCAGTGCTAGAGTGGGGGGCGACACCGGGGAGCTGTTTTTT.